This T cell receptor beta chain was sequenced for a study of blood T cell repertoires in COVID-19. In the study overall: The United States, Italy and Spain supplied acute and convalescent COVID-19 samples.

Unmatched junction bases numbered 12, after V lost 0 bases and J lost 11 bases. The CDR3 loop spans 15 amino acids. Germline V gene sequence: CDR1 MNHEY, CDR2 SVGAGI. In the source study's methods: Using reference gene primer amplification, nucleated cell counts were estimated. The data were produced by immunoSEQ multiplex PCR, yet TCRdb's version contains in-frame clones alone and is incomplete. V, J and clone size are taken as reported in that table, and D and trimming were inferred from the DNA itself. Among a few hundred thousand clones listed, just over 85% were seen once. The chain has TRBV6-5 and TRBJ1-1; 7 nucleotides line up with TRBD1. The clonotype was recovered from a man younger than 45 who had recovered from COVID-19. Sequenced input: peripheral blood. CDR3 DNA sequence: TGTGCCAGCAGTTACTCTTGGGACAGCGGAGTTCCGGCTTTCTTT. It specifies CASSYSWDSGVPAFF.